Listed here are 9 T cell receptor beta chains from one sample, sequenced in a study of Graves' ophthalmopathy and Graves' hyperthyroidism. For repertoire sequencing, the TCR beta CDR3 regions were amplified from RNA transcripts. First-round RT-PCR used HTBI primers; second-round multiplex PCR followed. A single record per CDR3 protein comes from TCRdb applying MiXCR to the multiplex PCR reads. The sample has hundreds of thousands of distinct CDR3 sequences; 15% to 17% are singletons. The source material was peripheral blood. These receptors were obtained from a woman aged 18 to 35 with stable Graves' hyperthyroidism.

For the CDR3, the DNA is TGTGCCAGCAGCACACCGTGGACAGGGGGTTCGAACACTGAAGCTTTCTTT. Translating it yields CASSTPWTGGSNTEAFF. This chain uses TRBV11-2 with TRBJ1-1; 10 bases line up with TRBD1. The V gene's germline CDR1 is SGHAT and CDR2 FQNNGV. The trim removed 5 bases at V and 1 base at J, leaving 10 bases unmatched. The CDR3 length is 17 residues.

Here the CDR3 reads CASSQEVTGNTEAFF. The CDR3 DNA follows: TGTGCCAGCAGCCAAGAGGTGACAGGGAACACTGAAGCTTTCTTT. The V and J genes are TRBV4-2 and TRBJ1-1; D is possibly TRBD1 (6 bases). Germline V gene data show CDR1 as LGHNA and CDR2 as YNFKEQ. The CDR3 is made up of 15 amino acids. The ends were cut back, 0 bases at V and 1 base at J, with 9 bases in the middle.

This clonotype was recorded many times. The chain is built from TRBV20-1 and TRBJ2-7; 9 bases map to TRBD2. Germline V gene data show CDR1 as DFQATT and CDR2 as SNEGSKA (reference sequence). The CDR3 covers 15 residues. V was pared by 6 bases and J by 6 bases, with 15 bases of the junction left unmatched. CDR3 in amino acids: CSAPAGGTSRFEQYF. CDR3 nucleotides: TGCAGTGCCCCGGCGGGTGGGACTAGCAGGTTCGAGCAGTACTTC.

This clonotype was counted at least ten times. The chain uses TRBV7-9 and TRBJ1-6, with D perhaps matching TRBD1 (6 bases). The CDR3 length is 17 residues. CDR1 SEHNR and CDR2 FQNEAQ come from the germline V gene (reference sequence). V dropped 7 bases and J dropped 7 bases, with 23 bases sitting between them. Written as DNA, the CDR3 is TGTGCCAGCACCAAAACGATGGGACAAGTATCAAATTCACCCCTCCACTTT. This gives the protein CASTKTMGQVSNSPLHF. Based on the CDR3 plus reference TRBV7-9 and TRBJ1-6, the full variable domain is DTGVSQNPRHKITKRGQNVTFRCDPISEHNRLYWYRQTLGQGPEFLTYFQNEAQLEKSRLLSDRFSAERPKGSFSTLEIQRTEQGDSAMYLCASTKTMGQVSNSPLHFGNGTRLTVT.

The sample holds many counts of this clonotype. This rearrangement joins TRBV12-3 or TRBV12-4 to TRBJ2-7; TRBD2 matches 7 bases. The CDR3 is 15 amino acids. V trimming: 3 bases; J trimming: 2 bases; junction bases outside the gene matches: 7. CDR3 in DNA: TGTGCCAGCAGTTTTTCGCGGGGGAACGCCTACGAGCAGTACTTC. Translating gives CASSFSRGNAYEQYF.

This clonotype was seen ten or more times. The J gene is TRBJ1-2, the V gene TRBV6-1; maybe TRBD1 (6 bases). The CDR3 loop spans 15 amino acids. V was clipped by 5 bases and J by 8 bases, with 21 bases between them. Germline-derived CDR1 and CDR2 are MNHNS and SASEGT. As DNA, the CDR3 is TGTGCCAGCAGTACCCGGCGGGGGGCGCAGGGAGGCTACACCTTC. It translates to CASSTRRGAQGGYTF.

The chain employs TRBV5-1 and TRBJ2-7; 7 bases line up with TRBD1. V lost 0 bases, J lost 6 bases, and 6 bases stayed unmatched. Germline V gene lookup returns CDR1 SGHRS and CDR2 YFSETQ. The CDR3 totals 14 residues. The CDR3 sequence is CASSLAQGKVEQYF. In nucleotides, the CDR3 is TGCGCCAGCAGCTTGGCACAGGGGAAGGTCGAGCAGTACTTC.

The rearrangement uses TRBV20-1 and TRBJ2-5; TRBD1 aligns across 10 bases. V lost 4 bases and J lost 2; bases outside the gene matches: 7. CDR3 length: 15 amino acids. Germline CDR1 DFQATT, CDR2 SNEGSKA (reference sequence). The CDR3 DNA sequence: TGCAGTGCTAATGGAGGACAGGGGGATCAAGAGACCCAGTACTTC. It translates to CSANGGQGDQETQYF.

The V call is TRBV27, the J call TRBJ2-5; 7 bases line up with TRBD2. V was clipped by 5 bases and J by 4 bases; unmatched bases: 7. The CDR3 consists of 14 residues. Germline CDR1 is MNHEY and CDR2 is SMNVEV (reference sequence). The CDR3 sequence is CASSPGLVVETQYF. The CDR3 coding sequence is TGTGCCAGCAGTCCCGGACTAGTTGTAGAGACCCAGTACTTC.